This T cell receptor beta chain was found in a study of T cells after yellow fever vaccination (dated by TCRdb to between 2017 and 2020). As for the study more broadly: The SMART-Seq v4 Ultra Low Input RNA kit was used to prepare libraries from fractions with low cell numbers. To track T-cell clones before and after primary and booster YFV17D yellow fever vaccination, bulk TCR alpha and beta repertoires were sequenced longitudinally. Two healthy male donors, one aged 18 to 30 and one aged 30 to 39 years, were included in the cohort. Blood was drawn at multiple timepoints before and after primary and secondary immunization, with bulk PBMC replicates and cell subsets isolated. What the research found in general, with its limitations: The study included only two donors, which limits how far the findings can be generalized. After the booster, most of the clones that had expanded following primary vaccination were detected again (roughly 96% of CD4 and 80% to 90% of CD8), which suggests that memory was broadly maintained. A small share of clonotypes was detected in both CD4 and CD8 compartments, with the overlap likely arising from convergent recombination. Computational filtering was needed because FACS-sorted repertoires could contain abundant contaminating clonotypes from the bulk population. The secondary T-cell response was weaker than the primary response but faster, peaking on day 5 instead of day 15.

What this sample's treatment or condition label stands for: live attenuated yellow fever vaccine strain. At each blood-draw timepoint, two biological replicates of bulk PBMCs were obtained. A standard Ficoll-Paque protocol was used to isolate PBMCs from peripheral blood. TriZol was used to extract RNA from bulk PBMCs, from CD4 and CD8 fractions, and from dextramer-positive and dextramer-negative fractions. Notes on this clonotype: There is no known antigen for this receptor. Base qualities are not at hand, and no much larger clone is one base apart.

TCR cDNA was synthesized by 5'RACE template switching, through which a universal primer site and unique molecular identifiers were introduced. cDNA synthesis was primed from both the TCR alpha and TCR beta constant segments. Libraries were amplified in two PCR steps, with sample barcodes and sequencing adapters added in the second step. Sequencing of libraries was done on Illumina HiSeq 2500 (2x100 bp) or NovaSeq (2x150 bp). In the original analysis: MIGEC was used to demultiplex reads and collapse the reads into UMI consensus sequences, and MiXCR was used for V(D)J alignment. Clonotypes responding to the vaccine were identified with edgeR on replicate PBMC samples, with the criteria of FDR below 0.01 and a log2 fold change above 5 up to day 15. Each bulk clonotype received a CD4 or CD8 identity based on whether the sequenced CD4 or CD8 repertoire contained that clonotype at higher abundance. Clones were called with MiXCR by TCRdb after fastp trimmed the public reads at Q25, and only in-frame beta chains were retained. Identical CDR3 proteins give one entry, which carries the most common genes and DNA. TCRdb's processing, not the authors' own work, is the source of the V and J calls. The sample has a few hundred thousand distinct CDR3 sequences on record, roughly a fifth of them singletons. The ten largest clones take up around an eighth of the sample.

Germline trimming: 4 bases from V, 2 bases from J; junction bases outside gene matches: 6. The CDR3 sequence holds 16 residues, the cysteine and phenylalanine included. The read is trimmed to its CDR3 DNA, 48 bases read in frame from base 1. The CDR1 and CDR2 encoded by the germline V gene (reference sequence) are SEHNR and FQNEAQ. This sample comprised PBMCs, obtained 15 days after the yellow fever booster vaccination. Rearrangement joined TRBV7-9 to TRBJ2-4, with 9 central nucleotides matching TRBD1. This clonotype was obtained from a man younger than 45 who received the YFV17D yellow fever vaccine. The sequence in DNA is TGTGCCAGCAGCTCGCCGGGACAGGGAACCAAAAACATTCAGTACTTC. This sequence encodes CASSSPGQGTKNIQYF.